This T cell receptor (beta chain) was sequenced in a study of blood T cell repertoires in COVID-19. Study information: Acute and convalescent COVID-19 specimens originated in the United States, Italy and Spain. T cells, B-cell-depleted T cells, or PBMCs supplied cDNA or gDNA.

Seattle enrolled patients during active infection and tracked them longitudinally. V was clipped by 5 bases and J by 4 bases, with 8 bases between them. Germline CDR1 is MNHNY and CDR2 is SVGAGI (reference sequence). The CDR3 contains 12 residues. Generated by immunoSEQ multiplex PCR, the TCRdb table keeps only in-frame clones and is missing some. The sample lists some 180,000 clones; approximately 88% were seen once. The specimen sequenced was peripheral blood. The gene calls are TRBV6-6 and TRBJ2-5; D unresolved. This clonotype was sampled from a woman in her 40s with COVID-19, enrolled during active disease. The CDR3, as DNA: TGTGCCAGCAGTCTACTACGAGAGACCCAGTACTTC. It codes for CASSLLRETQYF.